This record looks at one T cell receptor beta chain sequence and its context. As yet, its antigen is unknown. Germline-derived CDR1 and CDR2 are MNHEY and SVGAGI. Germline trimming cut 5 bases from V and 6 bases from J; bases unmatched to any gene: 10. The CDR3 runs 15 residues. The study enrolled healthy HIV-negative adults without recent acute infections or vaccinations as donors. This sample was included in a study of shared clonotypes between healthy human individuals. Study-level points and caveats: Generally, naive subsets came out with larger estimated richness than memory subsets. The sharing of around 5% of naive CD4 clonotypes was seen across a few donors.

Each cell subset's genomic DNA was divided evenly among several immunoSEQ plates. Some clones are missing from TCRdb's copy, which holds only in-frame ones; the method was immunoSEQ multiplex PCR. The sample lists roughly 2 million clones; around 95% were seen once. Material for sequencing was naive CD4+ T cells sorted from blood. Subset indicated: CD45RA+ positively selected. The TCR originated in a man between 18 and 29 years old in good health. The chain links TRBV6-5 to TRBJ1-1, with TRBD1 matching over 9 bases. In DNA form, the CDR3 reads TGTGCCAGCAGTGTATCAACAGGGGGCCTGGCTGAAGCTTTCTTT. Encoded protein: CASSVSTGGLAEAFF.